A single sample gave rise to the 18 T cell receptor beta chains below, sequenced in a study of shared clonotypes between healthy human individuals. Libraries were prepared by immunoSEQ multiplex PCR; TCRdb keeps only in-frame clonotypes and omits some of them. The data show more than 550,000 clones, with roughly 88% seen just once and about a third held by the top ten. What was sequenced was memory CD8+ T cells from PBMCs. The subset was: CD45RO+ cells pooled with CCR7-negative TemRA cells. The receptor source for this set is a man younger than 35 in good health. Some clones in this sample may be carry-over from other donors' samples.

V and J are TRBV28 and TRBJ2-5, with 8 bases fitting TRBD2. There are 18 residues in the CDR3. The V gene end was trimmed by 2 bases and the J gene end by 5 bases; junction bases not matched to a gene: 16. Germline CDR1 reads MDHEN; CDR2 reads SYDVKM. The CDR3 protein is CASSLIGLAASGGETQYF. CDR3 nucleotide sequence: TGTGCCAGCAGTTTAATAGGACTAGCTGCTTCGGGTGGCGAGACCCAGTACTTC.

The chain's CDR3 is CASSVAASGSYEQFF. CDR3 in DNA: TGTGCCAGCAGCGTAGCAGCTAGCGGGAGCTATGAGCAGTTCTTC. The rearrangement joins TRBV9 to TRBJ2-1; 10 bases match TRBD2. Germline V gene data show CDR1 as SGDLS and CDR2 as YYNGEE. This CDR3 is built from 15 residues. V was pared by 0 bases and J by 8 bases, with 5 bases of the junction left unmatched. The full variable domain, completed using reference TRBV9 and TRBJ2-1, is DSGVTQTPKHLITATGQRVTLRCSPRSGDLSVYWYQQSLDQGLQFLIQYYNGEERAKGNILERFSAQQFPDLHSELNLSSLELGDSALYFCASSVAASGSYEQFFGPGTRLTVL.

The chain has TRBV28 and TRBJ2-3, with TRBD1 as a possible D gene (5 bases). Germline CDR1 reads MDHEN; CDR2 reads SYDVKM. The V end was cut by 6 bases, the J end by 6 bases, with 28 bases between. CDR3 length equals 18 residues. For the CDR3, the DNA is TGTGCCAGCAGAAGGTCAGTCCGGACAAACCCCCTTTGGGATACGCAGTATTTT. This sequence encodes CASRRSVRTNPLWDTQYF.

DNA for the CDR3: TGTGCCAGCAGCACAAGACCGACAGGGGCCAACTATGGCTACACCTTC. Its translation: CASSTRPTGANYGYTF. This chain uses TRBV9 with TRBJ1-2; 8 nucleotides agree with TRBD1. The CDR3 covers 16 residues. With 4 bases clipped from V and 2 bases from J, the junction kept 10 bases outside the gene matches. The germline V gene has CDR1 SGDLS and CDR2 YYNGEE.

V gene TRBV9 combines with J gene TRBJ1-1; 8 nucleotides match TRBD1. Germline CDR1 reads SGDLS; CDR2 reads YYNGEE. V shed 1 base and J 3 bases; nucleotides not matched to a gene: 14. This CDR3 has 18 residues. The CDR3 here is CASSVRSTPDRAHTEAFF. The CDR3, as DNA: TGTGCCAGCAGCGTAAGGTCGACTCCGGACAGGGCCCACACTGAAGCTTTCTTT.

A note on this clone: The germline gene is not matched at one end of the junction; a read error may be the cause. The chain employs TRBV28 and TRBJ1-1; D is unclear. In germline, CDR1 is MDHEN, CDR2 SYDVKM. The CDR3 consists of 8 residues. CDR3 in DNA: TGTGCCTCAAACCGGGCCCAGTTT. Residues: CASNRAQF.

The chain recombines TRBV4-3 with TRBJ2-1; 9 nucleotides agree with TRBD2. CDR3 length: 21 residues. The V gene end was trimmed by 4 bases and the J gene end by 9 bases; junction bases not matched to a gene: 28. Per the germline V gene, CDR1 is LGHNA and CDR2 is YSLEER. The CDR3 DNA reads as TGCGCCAGCAGCCCTAACCGACTCATGTTTGGCGGGAGGGTTAGAGGGCGTGAGCAGTTCTTC. It codes for CASSPNRLMFGGRVRGREQFF.

J is TRBJ1-1 and V is TRBV7-9; TRBD1 is a possible D gene (6 bases). V lost 5 bases and J lost 6, with 22 bases in between. This CDR3 region has 16 residues. Looked up from germline, CDR1 is SEHNR and CDR2 is FQNEAQ (reference sequence). The CDR3 DNA is TGTGCCAGCAGCCATGGGCCAGGGGCCTCCGGCGCTGAAGCTTTCTTT. Its translation is CASSHGPGASGAEAFF.

The chain carries TRBV19 and TRBJ2-2; 10 bases agree with TRBD2. The CDR3 runs to 16 residues. V lost 3 bases and J lost 3; bases outside the gene matches: 4. Germline V CDR1 and CDR2: LNHDA, SQIVND (reference sequence). This CDR3 is CASSISGGLHTGELFF. Written as DNA, the CDR3 is TGTGCCAGTAGTATTAGCGGGGGGCTTCACACCGGGGAGCTGTTTTTT. The full variable domain, in which reference TRBV19 and TRBJ2-2 provide the parts outside the CDR3, is DGGITQSPKYLFRKEGQNVTLSCEQNLNHDAMYWYRQDPGQGLRLIYYSQIVNDFQKGDIAEGYSVSREKKESFPLTVTSAQKNPTAFYLCASSISGGLHTGELFFGEGSRLTVL.

This chain connects TRBV7-9 to TRBJ2-2; D is possibly TRBD1 or TRBD2 (7 bases each). The CDR3 runs 17 residues. V lost 4 bases and J 0 bases, leaving 15 bases between the germline ends. Germline CDR1 SEHNR, CDR2 FQNEAQ (reference sequence). CDR3 nucleotides: TGTGCCAGCAGCTCCAGGGGGGGTTCCGCGAACACCGGGGAGCTGTTTTTT. This encodes CASSSRGGSANTGELFF.

The rearrangement joins TRBV19 to TRBJ2-7; weak D call: TRBD1 (6 bases). Germline V gives CDR1 LNHDA, CDR2 SQIVND (reference sequence). The CDR3 loop spans 16 amino acids. Deletions cut 5 bases from V and 0 bases from J, with 17 bases between. CDR3 in DNA: TGTGCCAGTAGTCCCGGCCGACAGGTGCCCTCCTACGAGCAGTACTTC. Its translation is CASSPGRQVPSYEQYF. The variable domain in full, completed from reference TRBV19 and TRBJ2-7, reads DGGITQSPKYLFRKEGQNVTLSCEQNLNHDAMYWYRQDPGQGLRLIYYSQIVNDFQKGDIAEGYSVSREKKESFPLTVTSAQKNPTAFYLCASSPGRQVPSYEQYFGPGTRLTVT.

The rearrangement links TRBV19 to TRBJ2-7; possible D gene TRBD1, 5 bases. Germline V gene data show CDR1 as LNHDA and CDR2 as SQIVND (reference sequence). This CDR3 is 11 amino acids long. Trimming pared 7 bases from V and 6 bases from J, leaving 10 bases between. In nucleotides, the CDR3 is TGTGCCAGTACCCAGGGTTCCGAGCAGTACTTC. This codes for CASTQGSEQYF. Full variable domain (outside the CDR3, taken from reference TRBV19 and TRBJ2-7): DGGITQSPKYLFRKEGQNVTLSCEQNLNHDAMYWYRQDPGQGLRLIYYSQIVNDFQKGDIAEGYSVSREKKESFPLTVTSAQKNPTAFYLCASTQGSEQYFGPGTRLTVT.

This chain joins TRBV27 and TRBJ1-1, with unresolved D. The CDR3 contains 16 residues. The germline gives CDR1 MNHEY, CDR2 SMNVEV (reference sequence). Between the trimmed V and J ends, which lost 5 bases and 6 bases, there was a span of 22 bases. CDR3 sequence: CASSPNPRRQEAEAFF. The CDR3 DNA is TGTGCCAGCAGTCCTAACCCCCGTCGACAAGAAGCTGAAGCTTTCTTT.

The rearrangement links TRBV19 to TRBJ1-4, with 10 bases fitting TRBD1. V shed 7 bases, J shed 9 bases, and the junction held 8 bases outside the gene matches. This CDR3 is 14 amino acids long. The germline CDR1 and CDR2 sequences are LNHDA and SQIVND (reference sequence). The CDR3 DNA is TGTGCCAGTACTCCCGGGACAGGGGAGCAAAAACTGTTTTTT. This gives the protein CASTPGTGEQKLFF.

This clone has ten or more counts. The V gene is TRBV2, the J gene TRBJ2-7; D not certain. Germline V CDR1 and CDR2: SNHLY, FYNNEI. Trimming pared 7 bases from V and 2 bases from J, leaving 12 bases between. This CDR3 spans 13 amino acids. The CDR3 loop is CASTNIEAYEQYF. The CDR3 DNA follows: TGTGCCAGCACGAATATCGAAGCCTACGAGCAGTACTTC.

The genes are TRBV9 and TRBJ2-1, with a weak D call TRBD2 (6 bases). This CDR3 is built from 15 residues. The germline V and J ends were trimmed by 0 bases and 4 bases, with 11 bases remaining between them. Germline CDR1 SGDLS, CDR2 YYNGEE. The CDR3 DNA sequence: TGTGCCAGCAGCGTAGTAGGGACTCCTTACAATGAGCAGTTCTTC. The encoded protein is CASSVVGTPYNEQFF.

This chain uses TRBV29-1 with TRBJ1-1; 10 bases fit TRBD1. Unmatched junction bases numbered 12, after V lost 5 bases and J lost 6 bases. The CDR3 is made up of 15 amino acids. Looked up from germline, CDR1 is SQVTM and CDR2 is ANQGSEA. CDR3 nucleotide sequence: TGCAGCGTTATCTACACGGGACAGGGGAAGGCTGAAGCTTTCTTT. Its translation is CSVIYTGQGKAEAFF.

The V and J genes are TRBV19 and TRBJ2-2; TRBD2 agrees at 10 bases. Germline CDR1 LNHDA, CDR2 SQIVND (reference sequence). The CDR3 covers 15 residues. The J segment lost 5 bases and the V segment lost 7 bases, leaving 7 bases of the junction unmatched. The CDR3 spells CASTLAGVWTGELFF. The DNA of the CDR3 is TGTGCCAGTACCCTAGCGGGAGTATGGACCGGGGAGCTGTTTTTT.